One TCR beta chain is described in this entry. What it binds is not known. A read error may produce the germline difference seen at one junction end. The study left out patients who had uncontrolled infection, other autoimmune disease, pregnancy or lactation. Germline assignment: CDR1 SEHNR and CDR2 FQNEAQ (reference sequence). The CDR3 is 14 residues long. It was RNA transcripts that yielded the amplified TCR beta CDR3 regions. Primed by the HTBI set, a first-round RT-PCR was run on the TCR CDR3. TCRdb recomputed calls from the multiplex PCR reads with MiXCR, one row per CDR3 protein. The data contain hundreds of thousands of distinct CDR3 sequences, just under 45% of them singletons. This entry belongs to a study of T cells in Graves' hyperthyroidism and ophthalmopathy. Overall study findings and caveats: Ophthalmopathy was told apart from stable hyperthyroidism by a 13 V-J model. Clonotypes that were expanded in thyroid above 0.001 mostly appeared in blood too. For ophthalmopathy, model prediction preceded onset by a median roughly 6.3 months.

The receptor was isolated from an adult man with Graves' disease, either hyperthyroidism or ophthalmopathy (not recorded which). Sequencing was carried out using peripheral blood or thyroid tissue (not recorded which). The J gene is TRBJ2-6, the V gene TRBV7-9, with TRBD1 identical over 10 bases. CDR3 nucleotides: TGTGCCAGCAGCCCCTGGACAGGGGGCAACGTCCTGACTTTC. Its protein is CASSPWTGGNVLTF.